The clone carrying this T cell receptor (beta chain) was picked up many times. No antigen is known for it. This entry comes from a study of T-cell reconstitution after alpha-beta-depleted transplantation in children. Study-level findings and limits: Surviving recipient T cells and thymic progenitors underlay high day-60 TCRbeta diversity in some patients. Reportedly, only several hundred clones from non-depleted graft cells drove alpha-beta T-cell counts at about two months. Counts and diversity of T cells one year after transplant came mostly from newly produced T cells.

Germline assignment: CDR1 SQVTM and CDR2 ANQGSEA. This CDR3 contains 14 residues. Trimming shortened V by 5 bases and J by 4 bases, and 12 bases separated the two germline ends. Unique molecular identifiers featured in how the TCRbeta library was prepared. TCRdb itself ran the PCR reads through MiXCR, one entry per CDR3 protein. The data show hundreds of thousands of distinct CDR3 sequences, with approximately 12% seen just once and around 2.2% held by the top ten. The sample consisted of PBMCs, mostly from graft donor cells, taken 360 days after TCRalphabeta/CD19-depleted stem cell transplant. This TCR was sampled from a male patient between 5 and 17 years old who had a stem cell transplant for acute myeloid leukemia, so the T cells may come from the graft donor. The chain carries TRBV29-1 and TRBJ2-6; D gene unclear. In DNA form, the CDR3 reads TGCAGCGTTCTAGTCAGAACCGGGGCCAACGTCCTGACTTTC. Translating gives CSVLVRTGANVLTF.